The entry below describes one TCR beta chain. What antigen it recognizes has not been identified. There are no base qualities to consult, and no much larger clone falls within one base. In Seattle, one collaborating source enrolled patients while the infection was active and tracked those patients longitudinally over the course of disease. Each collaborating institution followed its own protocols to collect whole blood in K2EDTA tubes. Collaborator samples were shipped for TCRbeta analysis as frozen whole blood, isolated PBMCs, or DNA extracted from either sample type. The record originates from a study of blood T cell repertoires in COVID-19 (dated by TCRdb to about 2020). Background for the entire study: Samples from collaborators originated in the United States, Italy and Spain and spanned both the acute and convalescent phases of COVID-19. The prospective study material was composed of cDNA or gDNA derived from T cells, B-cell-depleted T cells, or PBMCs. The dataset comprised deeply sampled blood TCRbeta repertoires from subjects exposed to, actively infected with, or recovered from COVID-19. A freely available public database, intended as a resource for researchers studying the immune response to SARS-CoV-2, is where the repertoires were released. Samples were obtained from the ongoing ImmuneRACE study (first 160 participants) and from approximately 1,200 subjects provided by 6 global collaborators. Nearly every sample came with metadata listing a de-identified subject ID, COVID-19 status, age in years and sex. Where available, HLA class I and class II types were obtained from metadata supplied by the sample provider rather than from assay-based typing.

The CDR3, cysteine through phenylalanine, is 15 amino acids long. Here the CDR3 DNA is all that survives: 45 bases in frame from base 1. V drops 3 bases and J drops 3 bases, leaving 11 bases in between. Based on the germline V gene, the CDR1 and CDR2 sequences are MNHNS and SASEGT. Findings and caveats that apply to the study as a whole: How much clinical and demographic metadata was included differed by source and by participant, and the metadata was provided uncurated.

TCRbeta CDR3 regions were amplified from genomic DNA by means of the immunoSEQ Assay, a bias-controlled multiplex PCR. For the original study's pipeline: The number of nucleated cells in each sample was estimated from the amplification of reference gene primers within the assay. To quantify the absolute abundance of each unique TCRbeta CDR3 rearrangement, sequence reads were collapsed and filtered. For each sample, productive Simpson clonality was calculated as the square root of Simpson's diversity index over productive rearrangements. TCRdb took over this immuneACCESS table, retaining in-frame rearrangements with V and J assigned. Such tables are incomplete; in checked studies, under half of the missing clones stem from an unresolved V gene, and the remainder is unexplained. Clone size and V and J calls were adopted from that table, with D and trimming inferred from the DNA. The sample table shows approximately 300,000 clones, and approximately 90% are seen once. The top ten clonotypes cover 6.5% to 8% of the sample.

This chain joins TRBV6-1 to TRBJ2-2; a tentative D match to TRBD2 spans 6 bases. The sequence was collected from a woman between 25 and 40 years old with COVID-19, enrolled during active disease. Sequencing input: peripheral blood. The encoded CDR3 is CASSEKVADTGELFF. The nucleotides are TGTGCCAGCAGTGAGAAGGTAGCGGACACCGGGGAGCTGTTTTTT.